This entry lists 18 T cell receptor beta chains sequenced from one sample in a study of blood T cell repertoires in COVID-19. Sequenced by immunoSEQ multiplex PCR; TCRdb stores in-frame clones only, minus some. The table records hundreds of thousands of clones, nearly 90% of them present only once. Input material: PBMCs or T cells enriched from blood (not recorded which). All receptors derive from a young woman with acute COVID-19.

This clone was observed a single time. This chain joins TRBV29-1 and TRBJ1-2, with D unresolved. Per germline, CDR1 SQVTM and CDR2 ANQGSEA. This CDR3 spans 12 amino acids. V was trimmed by 6 bases and J by 3 bases, leaving 11 bases between them. CDR3 protein: CSVIEGYYGYTF. CDR3 sequence (DNA): TGCAGCGTGATTGAGGGATACTATGGCTACACCTTC. Filled out from reference TRBV29-1 and TRBJ1-2, the complete variable domain reads SAVISQKPSRDICQRGTSLTIQCQVDSQVTMMFWYRQQPGQSLTLIATANQGSEATYESGFVIDKFPISRPNLTFSTLTVSNMSPEDSSIYLCSVIEGYYGYTFGSGTRLTVV.

The chain is built from TRBV7-9 and TRBJ1-5; TRBD1 might be the D (6 bases). The CDR3 consists of 14 residues. Germline V lookup: CDR1 SEHNR, CDR2 FQNEAQ (reference sequence). The V end was cut by 5 bases, the J end by 5 bases, with 13 bases between. CDR3 loop: CASSNQGRDQPQHF. The CDR3 bases are TGTGCCAGCAGCAACCAGGGGAGAGATCAGCCCCAGCATTTT.

This clone was counted once. The CDR3 here is CASSFSRGQNYGYTF. The CDR3 nucleotides are TGTGCCAGCAGCTTCTCGCGCGGACAGAACTATGGCTACACCTTC. The genes are TRBV11-2 and TRBJ1-2; maybe TRBD1 (6 bases). The germline V gene has CDR1 SGHAT and CDR2 FQNNGV. Trimming stripped 3 bases from V and 2 bases from J, with 13 bases between. The CDR3 length is 15 residues. The whole variable domain, filled in from reference TRBV11-2 and TRBJ1-2, reads EAGVAQSPRYKIIEKRQSVAFWCNPISGHATLYWYQQILGQGPKLLIQFQNNGVVDDSQLPKDRFSAERLKGVDSTLKIQPAKLEDSAVYLCASSFSRGQNYGYTFGSGTRLTVV.

In the case of this clone: An end of the junction does not agree with germline; a read error may underlie this. The chain joins TRBV7-7 to TRBJ2-5; TRBD2 matches at 11 bases. The V gene's germline CDR1 is SSHAT and CDR2 FNYEAQ (reference sequence). This CDR3 has 13 residues. The CDR3 here is CASSLAGGETQYF. The CDR3 DNA is TGTGCTAGCAGCTTAGCGGGGGGGGAGACCCAGTACTTC.

This clone showed up just a few times. The CDR3 protein is CASSQERVTLNSPLHF. The CDR3 region has the DNA TGTGCCAGCAGCCAAGAACGGGTGACCCTTAATTCACCCCTCCACTTT. The chain links TRBV3-1 (or the pseudogene TRBV3-2) to TRBJ1-6; D remains ambiguous. CDR1 LGHDT and CDR2 YNNKEL come from the germline V gene (reference sequence). The CDR3 runs 16 residues. With 0 bases removed from V and 6 bases from J, the gap between germline ends came to 12 bases.

J is TRBJ1-2 and V is TRBV12-3 or TRBV12-4; no clear D. The CDR3 runs 10 residues. The V and J ends lost 3 bases and 12 bases respectively, with 8 bases between them. CDR3 sequence (DNA): TGTGCCAGCAGTTTCGCCGGGGACACCTTC. Protein sequence: CASSFAGDTF.

CDR3 DNA: TGTGCCAGTAGTATAGCGGACTATGGCTACACCTTC. Protein product: CASSIADYGYTF. This chain uses TRBV19 with TRBJ1-2; D is ambiguous. Germline loops: CDR1 LNHDA, CDR2 SQIVND (reference sequence). V lost 1 base and J 3 bases, leaving 3 bases between the germline ends. The CDR3 length is 12 residues.

V gene TRBV7-9 combines with J gene TRBJ1-1, with D uncertain. The CDR3 covers 13 residues. V was shortened by 0 bases and J by 11 bases, with 13 bases between the two germline ends. Germline CDR1 and CDR2: SEHNR and FQNEAQ (reference sequence). CDR3 in DNA: TGTGCCAGCAGCTTAGCTCGCGGCATAGGCGCTTTCTTT. It encodes CASSLARGIGAFF. Drawing the rest from reference TRBV7-9 and TRBJ1-1, the complete variable domain is DTGVSQNPRHKITKRGQNVTFRCDPISEHNRLYWYRQTLGQGPEFLTYFQNEAQLEKSRLLSDRFSAERPKGSFSTLEIQRTEQGDSAMYLCASSLARGIGAFFGQGTRLTVV.

The chain links TRBV29-1 to TRBJ2-7, with 10 positions matching TRBD1. This CDR3 has 13 amino acids. The V gene's germline CDR1 is SQVTM and CDR2 ANQGSEA. V was pared by 8 bases and J by 5 bases, with 9 bases of the junction left unmatched. CDR3 sequence: CSTGGDRGNEQYF. The CDR3 DNA reads as TGCAGCACCGGGGGGGACAGGGGCAACGAGCAGTACTTC.

Only one count was recorded for this clone. The chain has TRBV6-5 and TRBJ1-2, with 9 bases identical to TRBD1. This CDR3 has 14 residues. V lost 7 bases to trimming and J lost 7 bases; unmatched junction nucleotides: 10. Looked up from germline, CDR1 is MNHEY and CDR2 is SVGAGI. CDR3 sequence: CASKKGQGRFGYTF. Here the CDR3 DNA reads TGTGCCAGCAAGAAGGGACAGGGTAGATTTGGCTACACCTTC.

The CDR3 is CASSQGLSGSGANVLTF. The DNA of the CDR3 is TGTGCCAGCAGCCAAGGGTTGTCAGGGTCCGGGGCCAACGTCCTGACTTTC. V usage is TRBV3-1 (or the pseudogene TRBV3-2) and J usage is TRBJ2-6; a possible D gene is TRBD1 (5 bases). The CDR3 extends over 17 amino acids. CDR1 and CDR2 from the germline V gene are LGHDT and YNNKEL (reference sequence). The V and J ends lost 1 base and 4 bases respectively, with 14 bases between them.

The chain employs TRBV30 and TRBJ1-1; TRBD1 is a possible D gene (5 bases). The germline CDR1 and CDR2 sequences are GTSNPN and SVGIG (reference sequence). This CDR3 has 16 residues. Trimming took off 0 bases at V and 4 bases at J, with 18 bases between the two ends. Here the CDR3 reads CAWSVLTGQKGTEAFF. The CDR3 DNA reads as TGTGCCTGGAGTGTACTAACAGGACAAAAGGGCACTGAAGCTTTCTTT.

The chain joins TRBV6-1 to TRBJ2-7; 7 bases line up with TRBD2. Germline assignment: CDR1 MNHNS and CDR2 SASEGT. V shed 1 base, J shed 4 bases, and the junction held 10 bases outside the gene matches. The CDR3 has 16 residues. CDR3 sequence (DNA): TGTGCCAGCAGTGAAGAGGGAGGGACCACTAAGTACGAGCAGTACTTC. Translated, it gives CASSEEGGTTKYEQYF.

The CDR3 region has the DNA TGTGCCAGTAGTATGGGGACAGTGAACACCGGGGAGCTGTTTTTT. This gives the protein CASSMGTVNTGELFF. The V and J genes are TRBV19 and TRBJ2-2; TRBD1 matches at 7 bases. Germline trimming cut 3 bases from V and 1 base from J; bases unmatched to any gene: 2. Germline lookup yields CDR1 LNHDA and CDR2 SQIVND (reference sequence). The CDR3 is made up of 15 amino acids.

CDR3 nucleotide sequence: TGTGCCAGCAGCTTAGATCGGGGGGGCCTCGGCCAGTACTTC. Translation gives CASSLDRGGLGQYF. The J gene is TRBJ2-5, the V gene TRBV7-6; 8 bases agree with TRBD2. The V segment lost 1 base and the J segment 10 bases; nucleotides outside the gene matches: 8. The V gene's germline CDR1 is SGHVS and CDR2 FNYEAQ. This CDR3 has 14 residues. Combining the CDR3 with reference TRBV7-6 and TRBJ2-5 gives the whole variable domain GAGVSQSPRYKVTKRGQDVALRCDPISGHVSLYWYRQALGQGPEFLTYFNYEAQQDKSGLPNDRFSAERPEGSISTLTIQRTEQRDSAMYRCASSLDRGGLGQYFGPGTRLLVL.

The chain joins TRBV28 to TRBJ1-5; 7 nucleotides line up with TRBD1. Germline V lookup: CDR1 MDHEN, CDR2 SYDVKM. The J segment lost 1 base and the V segment lost 3 bases, leaving 9 bases of the junction unmatched. CDR3 length equals 17 residues. CDR3 sequence (DNA): TGTGCCAGCAGTTTGGGAAATACAGGGGAAAGCAATCAGCCCCAGCATTTT. Translation: CASSLGNTGESNQPQHF.

This rearrangement joins TRBV10-2 to TRBJ2-2; possibly TRBD1 for D (5 bases). Per germline, CDR1 WSHSY and CDR2 SAAADI. V dropped 3 bases and J dropped 0 bases, with 11 bases sitting between them. CDR3 length: 16 residues. Here the CDR3 reads CASSDQGLSNTGELFF. Here the CDR3 DNA reads TGCGCCAGCAGTGACCAGGGCTTATCGAACACCGGGGAGCTGTTTTTT.

This chain links TRBV7-9 with TRBJ1-2; a possible D gene is TRBD1 (5 bases). Germline V CDR1 and CDR2: SEHNR, FQNEAQ (reference sequence). Trimming left V 2 bases short and J 4 bases short, with 11 bases between. This CDR3 is 14 amino acids long. The CDR3 loop is CASSLQGPPYGYTF. The DNA of the CDR3 is TGTGCCAGCAGCTTACAGGGCCCGCCCTATGGCTACACCTTC.